These 28 T cell receptor beta chains originate from one sample sequenced in a study of T cells in Graves' hyperthyroidism and ophthalmopathy. Amplified TCR beta CDR3 regions came from RNA transcripts. TCR CDR3 underwent first-round RT-PCR with the HTBI primer set. One entry per CDR3 protein results from TCRdb running MiXCR on the multiplex PCR reads. The data hold 130,000 to 150,000 distinct CDR3 sequences, with roughly 23% observed a single time. The sample comprised blood. Source of these receptors: a woman aged 50 to 60 with Graves' hyperthyroidism that later progressed to Graves' ophthalmopathy.

This clonotype occurred many times. CDR3 in amino acids: CASSYPEGERSYEQYF. CDR3 in DNA: TGTGCCAGCAGTTACCCCGAAGGGGAGCGGTCCTACGAGCAGTACTTC. This sequence joins TRBV6-6 and TRBJ2-7, with D perhaps matching TRBD1 or TRBD2 (5 bases each). This CDR3 is built from 16 residues. Per the germline V gene, CDR1 is MNHNY and CDR2 is SVGAGI (reference sequence). Trimming shortened V by 2 bases and J by 1 base, and 15 bases separated the two germline ends.

The chain is built from TRBV27 and TRBJ1-5, with 9 nucleotides matching TRBD1. V shed 5 bases, J shed 2 bases, and the junction held 13 bases outside the gene matches. Germline CDR1 reads MNHEY; CDR2 reads SMNVEV (reference sequence). The CDR3 is 18 residues long. CDR3 sequence: CASSPAHGTGWGNQPQHF. The DNA for the CDR3 is TGTGCCAGCAGTCCTGCCCACGGGACAGGGTGGGGCAATCAGCCCCAGCATTTT.

This clonotype was detected only a few times. Its ends do not fully match the called genes, so a read error is possible. The rearrangement joins TRBV5-1 to TRBJ2-1; D gene uncertain. The CDR3 consists of 15 residues. From germline, CDR1 is SGHRS and CDR2 YFSETQ. CDR3 loop: CASSLTAAANNEQLF. The CDR3 DNA follows: TGCGCCAGCAGCTTGACAGCAGCAGCGAACAATGAGCAGCTCTTC.

This clonotype was seen repeatedly, ten times or more. The chain joins TRBV27 to TRBJ1-2, with D possibly TRBD1 on 5 matching bases. The germline V gene encodes CDR1 MNHEY and CDR2 SMNVEV (reference sequence). The CDR3 contains 16 residues. The V gene lost 6 bases and the J gene lost 2 bases, with 19 bases spanning the gap. DNA for the CDR3: TGTGCCAGCAGAGGGCAGACAGACCATCGGAACTATGGCTACACCTTC. It is translated as CASRGQTDHRNYGYTF.

This clonotype turned up a few times. This chain joins TRBV6-1 and TRBJ2-2; TRBD1 or TRBD2 may be the D gene (6 bases each). The CDR3 covers 17 residues. V gave up 3 bases and J gave up 0 bases, with 14 bases separating them. The V gene's germline CDR1 is MNHNS and CDR2 SASEGT. CDR3 nucleotides: TGTGCCAGCAGTGAGGGACTGACAGGATCGAACACCGGGGAGCTGTTTTTT. Amino acids: CASSEGLTGSNTGELFF.

This clonotype was observed many times. This chain joins TRBV3-1 and TRBJ2-5; 8 positions match TRBD2. The CDR3 contains 19 residues. Losses at the gene ends were 4 bases for V and 5 bases for J; bases not matched to a gene: 21. Germline assignment: CDR1 LGHDT and CDR2 YNNKEL (reference sequence). This chain's CDR3 is CASSPFDGLAGNPRETQYF. The CDR3 DNA is TGTGCCAGCAGCCCCTTCGATGGGTTAGCGGGAAACCCCCGGGAGACCCAGTACTTC.

This clonotype has a handful of counts. This chain joins TRBV5-4 and TRBJ2-1; TRBD2 matches 7 bases. V lost 0 bases to trimming and J lost 4 bases; unmatched junction nucleotides: 4. Germline V CDR1 and CDR2: SGHNT, YYREEE (reference sequence). There are 15 residues in the CDR3. The CDR3 region is CASSLAGAGYNEQFF. The CDR3 bases are TGTGCCAGCAGCTTGGCGGGAGCGGGGTACAATGAGCAGTTCTTC.

This clonotype turned up a few times. The chain couples TRBV29-1 to TRBJ1-3; no firm D call. Germline CDR1 and CDR2: SQVTM and ANQGSEA. This CDR3 spans 14 amino acids. V lost 5 bases to trimming and J lost 0 bases, with 11 bases between them. The CDR3 spells CSVWTAYSGNTIYF. In nucleotides, the CDR3 is TGCAGCGTTTGGACCGCTTACTCTGGAAACACCATATATTTT.

The rearrangement links TRBV9 to TRBJ2-7; 10 nucleotides align to TRBD2. CDR3 size: 16 residues. CDR1 is SGDLS, CDR2 YYNGEE, per germline. V lost 0 bases and J lost 5; bases outside the gene matches: 8. The CDR3 is CASSVGPGLAGDEQYF. In DNA, the CDR3 is TGTGCCAGCAGCGTAGGGCCCGGGCTAGCGGGAGACGAGCAGTACTTC.

A single count supports this clonotype. The chain carries TRBV20-1 and TRBJ1-2; 8 bases match TRBD1. The CDR3 extends over 14 amino acids. With 1 base clipped from V and 8 bases from J, the junction kept 9 bases outside the gene matches. Germline V gives CDR1 DFQATT, CDR2 SNEGSKA (reference sequence). The CDR3 nucleotides read TGCAGTGCTAGAGCTGCAGGGGGCGAATGGGGCTACACCTTC. It is translated as CSARAAGGEWGYTF.

The CDR3 reads CASSVGLMDLYNEQFF. The CDR3 DNA reads as TGTGCCAGCAGTGTGGGGCTAATGGACCTATACAATGAGCAGTTCTTC. The chain has TRBV2 and TRBJ2-1; weak D call: TRBD1 (5 bases). With 4 bases removed from V and 4 bases from J, the gap between germline ends came to 17 bases. The CDR3 extends over 16 amino acids. Looked up from germline, CDR1 is SNHLY and CDR2 is FYNNEI.

The J gene is TRBJ2-3, the V gene TRBV5-4, with 7 bases aligning to TRBD2. Germline-derived CDR1 and CDR2 are SGHNT and YYREEE (reference sequence). After removal of 0 bases from V and 5 bases from J, the junction contained 6 bases not matched to a gene. CDR3 length: 15 residues. The CDR3 nucleotides are TGTGCCAGCAGCTTGGAAGGGAGGGGTGGAGATACGCAGTATTTT. Protein sequence: CASSLEGRGGDTQYF. The entire variable domain, with the rest obtained from reference TRBV5-4 and TRBJ2-3, is as follows: ETGVTQSPTHLIKTRGQQVTLRCSSQSGHNTVSWYQQALGQGPQFIFQYYREEENGRGNFPPRFSGLQFPNYSSELNVNALELDDSALYLCASSLEGRGGDTQYFGPGTRLTVL.

The rearrangement links TRBV20-1 to TRBJ2-3; D may be TRBD1 or TRBD2 (6 bases each). The CDR3 contains 14 residues. CDR1 and CDR2 (germline): DFQATT, SNEGSKA (reference sequence). The CDR3 DNA reads TGCAGCGCTTTAGTCCCGATGGCGGGACATCCGCAGTATTTT. It codes for CSALVPMAGHPQYF.

This chain links TRBV6-2 or TRBV6-3 with TRBJ2-5, with a tentative D call TRBD2 (6 bases). In germline, CDR1 is MNHEY, CDR2 SVGEGT. Trimming removed 2 bases from V and 5 bases from J, with 15 bases in between. This CDR3 is built from 15 residues. CDR3 amino acids: CASSYRGLSIETQYF. Written as DNA, the CDR3 is TGTGCCAGCAGTTACCGGGGACTGAGCATCGAGACCCAGTACTTC.

Ten or more counts support this clonotype. The rearrangement links TRBV4-2 to TRBJ2-7; 10 nucleotides line up with TRBD2. The germline gives CDR1 LGHNA, CDR2 YNFKEQ. The CDR3 consists of 16 residues. V was pared by 1 base and J by 4 bases, with 7 bases of the junction left unmatched. CDR3 DNA: TGTGCCAGCAGCCAAGTCGGGGTAGCGGGAGGTTACGAGCAGTACTTC. Amino acids: CASSQVGVAGGYEQYF.

This clonotype was observed many times. In DNA form, the CDR3 reads TGTGCCAGCAGCTTGACAGGGGTTCAAGAGACCCAGTACTTC. This gives the protein CASSLTGVQETQYF. V usage is TRBV5-6 and J usage is TRBJ2-5; 7 bases align to TRBD1. The CDR3 covers 14 residues. Germline V gene lookup returns CDR1 SGHDT and CDR2 YYEEEE. V lost 1 base to trimming and J lost 2 bases; unmatched junction nucleotides: 2. The complete variable domain, with remaining parts taken from reference TRBV5-6 and TRBJ2-5, reads DAGVTQSPTHLIKTRGQQVTLRCSPKSGHDTVSWYQQALGQGPQFIFQYYEEEERQRGNFPDRFSGHQFPNYSSELNVNALLLGDSALYLCASSLTGVQETQYFGPGTRLLVL.

Ten or more counts support this clonotype. V and J are TRBV11-2 and TRBJ1-1, with unresolved D. Trimming took 1 base from V and 10 from J, leaving 7 bases between them. Germline CDR1 is SGHAT and CDR2 is FQNNGV. This CDR3 comprises 11 residues. CDR3 sequence (DNA): TGTGCCAGCAGCTTAGGGGGAGCAGCTTTCTTT. Translation gives CASSLGGAAFF.

The rearrangement uses TRBV7-2 and TRBJ2-3; D is possibly TRBD1 or TRBD2 (5 bases each). The V gene lost 5 bases and the J gene lost 7 bases, with 10 bases spanning the gap. Germline loops: CDR1 SGHTA, CDR2 FQGNSA. The CDR3 contains 12 residues. The CDR3 DNA reads TGTGCCAGCAGCCCGGGACCTAATACGCAGTATTTT. As protein: CASSPGPNTQYF. Complete variable domain (other parts from reference TRBV7-2 and TRBJ2-3): GAGVSQSPSNKVTEKGKDVELRCDPISGHTALYWYRQSLGQGLEFLIYFQGNSAPDKSGLPSDRFSAERTGGSVSTLTIQRTQQEDSAVYLCASSPGPNTQYFGPGTRLTVL.

In this sample, this clonotype turned up many times. The chain combines TRBV12-3 or TRBV12-4 with TRBJ2-1; perhaps TRBD2 as D (5 bases). The V end was cut by 3 bases, the J end by 0 bases, with 9 bases between. The CDR3 is 15 residues long. CDR3 sequence: CASSLQGGSYNEQFF. The CDR3 DNA follows: TGTGCCAGCAGTTTGCAAGGAGGCTCCTACAATGAGCAGTTCTTC.

This chain links TRBV19 with TRBJ1-1; D is ambiguous. This CDR3 has 15 residues. V was cut by 7 bases and J by 2 bases, with 17 bases left in between. Germline-derived CDR1 and CDR2 are LNHDA and SQIVND (reference sequence). CDR3 protein: CASMVEGSINTEAFF. In DNA, the CDR3 is TGTGCCAGTATGGTGGAAGGCAGCATTAACACTGAAGCTTTCTTT.

The chain uses TRBV12-3 or TRBV12-4 and TRBJ2-3; a possible D gene is TRBD1 (6 bases). The CDR3 runs 15 residues. Trimming took 1 base from V and 10 from J, leaving 18 bases between them. Written as DNA, the CDR3 is TGTGCCAGCAGTTTAGGATTAACAGGGACGTCTCCGCAGTATTTT. Amino acids: CASSLGLTGTSPQYF.

The V gene is TRBV11-2, the J gene TRBJ2-3; D is perhaps TRBD2 (6 bases). The CDR3 is 15 amino acids. Per the germline V gene, CDR1 is SGHAT and CDR2 is FQNNGV. V was shortened by 3 bases and J by 6 bases, with 16 bases between the two germline ends. CDR3 protein: CASSFLAFGADTQYF. The CDR3 nucleotides are TGTGCCAGCAGCTTCCTAGCGTTTGGTGCCGATACGCAGTATTTT.

The chain recombines TRBV30 with TRBJ2-7; 8 positions agree with TRBD1. CDR3 length equals 15 residues. CDR1 and CDR2 from the germline V gene are GTSNPN and SVGIG (reference sequence). V dropped 3 bases and J dropped 2; count of bases not matched to a gene: 9. As DNA, the CDR3 is TGTGCCTGGAGCGACAGGGGCCTCCTTGCCTACGAGCAGTACTTC. Protein sequence: CAWSDRGLLAYEQYF. Based on the CDR3 plus reference TRBV30 and TRBJ2-7, the full variable domain is SQTIHQWPATLVQPVGSPLSLECTVEGTSNPNLYWYRQAAGRGLQLLFYSVGIGQISSEVPQNLSASRPQDRQFILSSKKLLLSDSGFYLCAWSDRGLLAYEQYFGPGTRLTVT.

This clonotype was detected ten times or more. The V gene is TRBV20-1, the J gene TRBJ2-5, with a tentative D call TRBD2 (6 bases). V lost 7 bases and J 5 bases, leaving 11 bases between the germline ends. This CDR3 is built from 11 residues. Germline loops: CDR1 DFQATT, CDR2 SNEGSKA (reference sequence). This CDR3 is CSEGTGETQYF. DNA for the CDR3: TGCAGTGAAGGGACTGGCGAGACCCAGTACTTC.

This clonotype has ten or more counts. V and J are TRBV30 and TRBJ2-7, with 9 bases that match TRBD2. Germline assignment: CDR1 GTSNPN and CDR2 SVGIG (reference sequence). Losses at the gene ends were 3 bases for V and 3 bases for J; bases not matched to a gene: 15. The CDR3 is 17 amino acids. Here the CDR3 DNA reads TGTGCCTGGAGGGCCCGAATGGGCGGGAGGGCCCTCTACGAGCAGTACTTC. Protein sequence: CAWRARMGGRALYEQYF. Combining the CDR3 with reference TRBV30 and TRBJ2-7 gives the whole variable domain SQTIHQWPATLVQPVGSPLSLECTVEGTSNPNLYWYRQAAGRGLQLLFYSVGIGQISSEVPQNLSASRPQDRQFILSSKKLLLSDSGFYLCAWRARMGGRALYEQYFGPGTRLTVT.

This clonotype was recorded many times. This rearrangement joins TRBV11-2 to TRBJ2-3; D might be TRBD1 (5 bases). CDR3 length: 13 amino acids. Trimming shortened V by 3 bases and J by 3 bases, and 7 bases separated the two germline ends. Germline CDR1 and CDR2: SGHAT and FQNNGV. The CDR3, as DNA: TGTGCCAGCAGCTTCCAGGGTACAGATACGCAGTATTTT. This gives the protein CASSFQGTDTQYF.

The gene calls are TRBV20-1 and TRBJ2-2; 7 bases are shared with TRBD1. The CDR3 sequence is 13 residues long. From germline, CDR1 is DFQATT and CDR2 SNEGSKA (reference sequence). The CDR3 loop is CSFHDRAAGELFF. The CDR3 DNA reads as TGCAGCTTTCACGACAGGGCCGCCGGGGAGCTGTTTTTT.

Ten or more counts support this clonotype. CDR3 amino acids: CASSDPRRLTDTQYF. DNA of the CDR3: TGTGCCAGCAGTGATCCCCGCAGGCTCACAGATACGCAGTATTTT. The V call is TRBV6-1, the J call TRBJ2-3; no firm D call. CDR1 is MNHNS and CDR2 is SASEGT in the germline V gene. CDR3 length equals 15 residues. Trimming cost V 3 bases and J 2 bases, with 12 bases left between them.